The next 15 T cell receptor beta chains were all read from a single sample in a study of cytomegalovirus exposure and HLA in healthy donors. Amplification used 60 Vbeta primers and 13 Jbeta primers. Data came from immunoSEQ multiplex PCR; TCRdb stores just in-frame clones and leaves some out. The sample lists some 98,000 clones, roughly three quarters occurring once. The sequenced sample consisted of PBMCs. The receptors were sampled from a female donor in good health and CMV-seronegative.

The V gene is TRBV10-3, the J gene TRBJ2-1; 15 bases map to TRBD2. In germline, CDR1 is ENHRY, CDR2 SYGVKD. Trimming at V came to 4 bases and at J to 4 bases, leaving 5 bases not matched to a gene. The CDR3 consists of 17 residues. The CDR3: CAISGTSGGASYNEQFF. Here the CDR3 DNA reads TGTGCCATCAGTGGGACTAGCGGGGGGGCCTCATACAATGAGCAGTTCTTC.

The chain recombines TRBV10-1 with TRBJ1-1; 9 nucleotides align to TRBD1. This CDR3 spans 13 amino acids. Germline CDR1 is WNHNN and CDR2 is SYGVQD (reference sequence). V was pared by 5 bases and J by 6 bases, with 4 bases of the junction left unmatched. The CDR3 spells CASSQTGGAEAFF. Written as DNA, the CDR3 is TGCGCCAGCAGTCAGACAGGGGGGGCTGAAGCTTTCTTT.

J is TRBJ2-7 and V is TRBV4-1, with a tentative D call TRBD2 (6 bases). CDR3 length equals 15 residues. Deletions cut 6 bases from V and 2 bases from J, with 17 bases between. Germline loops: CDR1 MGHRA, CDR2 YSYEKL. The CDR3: CASSLGLQVAYEQYF. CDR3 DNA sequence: TGCGCCAGCAGTCTTGGACTACAGGTGGCCTACGAGCAGTACTTC.

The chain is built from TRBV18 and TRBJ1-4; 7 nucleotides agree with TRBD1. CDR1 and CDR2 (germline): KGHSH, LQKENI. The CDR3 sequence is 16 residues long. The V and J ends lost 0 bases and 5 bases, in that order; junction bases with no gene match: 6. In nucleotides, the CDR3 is TGTGCCAGCTCACCACCGACAGGGATTCGGAATGAAAAACTGTTTTTT. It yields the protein CASSPPTGIRNEKLFF.

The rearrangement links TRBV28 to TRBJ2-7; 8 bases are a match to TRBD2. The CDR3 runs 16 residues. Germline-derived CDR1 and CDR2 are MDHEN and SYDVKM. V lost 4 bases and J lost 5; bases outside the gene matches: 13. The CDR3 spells CASSSSSAGGADEQYF. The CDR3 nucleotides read TGTGCCAGCAGTTCCTCCTCGGCGGGGGGCGCGGACGAGCAGTACTTC.

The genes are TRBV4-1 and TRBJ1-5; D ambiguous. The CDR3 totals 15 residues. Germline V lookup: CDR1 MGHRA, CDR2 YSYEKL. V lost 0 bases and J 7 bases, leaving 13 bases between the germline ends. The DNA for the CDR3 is TGCGCCAGCAGCCAAGAGTCGTCAGCGGCCCAGCCCCAGCATTTT. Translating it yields CASSQESSAAQPQHF.

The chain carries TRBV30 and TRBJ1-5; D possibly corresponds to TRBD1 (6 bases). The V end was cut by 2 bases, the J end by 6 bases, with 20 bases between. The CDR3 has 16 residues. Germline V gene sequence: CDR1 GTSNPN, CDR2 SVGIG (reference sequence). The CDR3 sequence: CAWSPANTGRGQPQHF. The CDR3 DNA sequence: TGTGCCTGGAGTCCCGCGAACACAGGGAGAGGTCAGCCCCAGCATTTT. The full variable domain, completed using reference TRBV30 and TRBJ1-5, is SQTIHQWPATLVQPVGSPLSLECTVEGTSNPNLYWYRQAAGRGLQLLFYSVGIGQISSEVPQNLSASRPQDRQFILSSKKLLLSDSGFYLCAWSPANTGRGQPQHFGDGTRLSIL.

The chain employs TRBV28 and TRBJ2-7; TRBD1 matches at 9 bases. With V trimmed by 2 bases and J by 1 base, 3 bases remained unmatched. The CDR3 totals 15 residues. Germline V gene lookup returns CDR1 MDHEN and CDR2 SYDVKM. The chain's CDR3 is CASSLMGQGSYEQYF. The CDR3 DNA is TGTGCCAGCAGTTTAATGGGACAGGGTTCCTACGAGCAGTACTTC.

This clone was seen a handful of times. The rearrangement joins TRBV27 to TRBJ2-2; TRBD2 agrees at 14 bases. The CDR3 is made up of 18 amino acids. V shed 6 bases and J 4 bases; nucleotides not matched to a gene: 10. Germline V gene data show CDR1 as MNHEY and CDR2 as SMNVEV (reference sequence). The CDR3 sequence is CASRYATSGRAGTGELFF. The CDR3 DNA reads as TGTGCCAGCAGATACGCGACTAGCGGGAGGGCCGGCACCGGGGAGCTGTTTTTT.

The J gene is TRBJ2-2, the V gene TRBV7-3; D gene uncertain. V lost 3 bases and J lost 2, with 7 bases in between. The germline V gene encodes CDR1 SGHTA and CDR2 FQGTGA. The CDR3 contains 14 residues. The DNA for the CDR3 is TGTGCCAGCAGCTTTAGCAGCAACACCGGGGAGCTGTTTTTT. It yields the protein CASSFSSNTGELFF.

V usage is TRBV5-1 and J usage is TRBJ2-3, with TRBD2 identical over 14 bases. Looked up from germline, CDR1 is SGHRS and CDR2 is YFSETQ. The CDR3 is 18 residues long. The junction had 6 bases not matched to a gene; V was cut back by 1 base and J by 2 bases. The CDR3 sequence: CASSLRGTSGGPTDTQYF. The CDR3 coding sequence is TGCGCCAGCAGCTTGCGCGGGACTAGCGGGGGCCCCACAGATACGCAGTATTTT.

CDR3 region: CASSWDKAYEQYF. Here the CDR3 DNA reads TGTGCCAGCAGTTGGGACAAAGCCTACGAGCAGTACTTC. V usage is TRBV6-5 and J usage is TRBJ2-7; TRBD1 is a possible D gene (6 bases). Germline V CDR1 and CDR2: MNHEY, SVGAGI. The V end was cut by 4 bases, the J end by 2 bases, with 9 bases between. This CDR3 has 13 amino acids.

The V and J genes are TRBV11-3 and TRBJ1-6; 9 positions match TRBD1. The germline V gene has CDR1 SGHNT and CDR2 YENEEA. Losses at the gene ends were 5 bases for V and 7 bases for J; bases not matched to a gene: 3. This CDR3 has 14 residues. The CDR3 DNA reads TGTGCCAGCAGCCTAGGACAGGGGAATTCACCCCTCCACTTT. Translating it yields CASSLGQGNSPLHF.

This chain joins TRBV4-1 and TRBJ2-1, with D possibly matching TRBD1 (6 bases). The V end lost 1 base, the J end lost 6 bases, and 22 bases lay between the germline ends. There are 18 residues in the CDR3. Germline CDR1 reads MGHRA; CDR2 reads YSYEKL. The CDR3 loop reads CASSQGPRTAPQGNEQFF. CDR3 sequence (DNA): TGCGCCAGCAGCCAAGGGCCGAGGACAGCGCCCCAGGGCAATGAGCAGTTCTTC.

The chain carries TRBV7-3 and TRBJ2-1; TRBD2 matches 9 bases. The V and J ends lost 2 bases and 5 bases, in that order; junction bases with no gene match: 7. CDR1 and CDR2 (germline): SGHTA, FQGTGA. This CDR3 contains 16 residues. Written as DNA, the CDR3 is TGTGCCAGCAGCTTATTCTCTAGCGGGGTGGACAATGAGCAGTTCTTC. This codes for CASSLFSSGVDNEQFF.